This TCR beta chain was documented in a study of T-cell memory formation after mild COVID-19. About the research overall: For the most part, TCR clusters were specific to one donor.

This clonotype has ten or more counts. UMIs and sample barcodes were carried by the TCR alpha and TCR beta cDNA libraries that 5'RACE produced using constant-segment primers. TCRdb reanalysed the 5' RACE reads using MiXCR and keeps one entry per CDR3 protein. The sample consists of 410,000 or so distinct CDR3 sequences, about 22% of them appearing once. V was clipped by 0 bases and J by 4 bases, with 4 bases between them. This CDR3 region has 13 residues. CDR1 is MNHEY and CDR2 is SVGEGT in the germline V gene. The chain employs TRBV6-2 or TRBV6-3 and TRBJ2-1; no reliable D call. Sequenced: PBMCs or a T cell subset sorted from them (not recorded which). The clonotype comes from an adult woman who had mild COVID-19 (a few samples of this study predate the infection). Cell type and time point are not known. The CDR3 coding sequence is TGTGCCAGCAGTTACTCGGGGTACAATGAGCAGTTCTTC. Amino acids: CASSYSGYNEQFF.